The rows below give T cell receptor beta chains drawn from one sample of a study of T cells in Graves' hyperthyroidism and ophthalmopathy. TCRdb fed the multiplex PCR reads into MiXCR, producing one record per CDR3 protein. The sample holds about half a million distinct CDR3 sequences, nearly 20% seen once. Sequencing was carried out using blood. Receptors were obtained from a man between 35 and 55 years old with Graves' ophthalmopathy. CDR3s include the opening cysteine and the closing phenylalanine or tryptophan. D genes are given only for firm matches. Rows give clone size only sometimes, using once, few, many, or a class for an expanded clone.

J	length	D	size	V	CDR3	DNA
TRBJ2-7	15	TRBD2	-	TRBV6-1	CASSPTSGRGDEQYF	TGTGCCAGCAGCCCCACTAGCGGGAGGGGTGATGAGCAGTACTTC
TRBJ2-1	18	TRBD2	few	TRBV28	CASRGGTSGRGSYNEQFF	TGTGCCAGCAGGGGCGGGACTAGCGGGAGGGGCTCCTACAATGAGCAGTTCTTC
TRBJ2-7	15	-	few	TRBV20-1	CSARSPKQDRNEQYF	TGCAGTGCTAGATCCCCGAAACAAGACAGGAACGAGCAGTACTTC
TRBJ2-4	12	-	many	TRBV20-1	CSARDPKNIQYF	TGCAGTGCTAGAGATCCGAAAAACATTCAGTACTTC
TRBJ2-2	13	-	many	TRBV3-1	CASSPTGLEELFF	TGTGCCAGCAGCCCTACAGGGTTAGAGGAGCTGTTTTTT
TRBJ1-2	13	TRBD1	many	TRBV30	CAWSVGQFYGYTF	TGTGCCTGGAGTGTGGGACAGTTCTATGGCTACACCTTC
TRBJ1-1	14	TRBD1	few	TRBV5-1	CASSSGGTAAEAFF	TGCGCCAGCAGCTCTGGCGGGACAGCTGCTGAAGCTTTCTTT
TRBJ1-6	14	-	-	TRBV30	CAWGRRSGWSPLHF	TGTGCCTGGGGCCGACGCTCGGGTTGGTCACCCCTCCACTTT
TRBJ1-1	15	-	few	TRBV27	CASSLGVSGIAEAFF	TGTGCCAGCAGTTTAGGGGTCTCGGGGATCGCTGAAGCTTTCTTT
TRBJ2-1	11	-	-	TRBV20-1	CSARGSVEQFF	TGCAGTGCTAGGGGTAGCGTTGAGCAGTTCTTC
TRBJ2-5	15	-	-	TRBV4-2	CASSQVVANQETQYF	TGTGCCAGCAGCCAAGTAGTGGCGAACCAAGAGACCCAGTACTTC
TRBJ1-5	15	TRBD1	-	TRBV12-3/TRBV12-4	CASSHGQGNNQPQHF	TGTGCCAGCAGCCACGGACAGGGGAACAATCAGCCCCAGCATTTT
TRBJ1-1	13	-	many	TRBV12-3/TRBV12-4	CASSGTVRVAAFF	TGTGCCAGCAGTGGGACTGTTCGCGTTGCAGCTTTCTTT
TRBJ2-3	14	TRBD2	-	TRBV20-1	CSARLAGLPDTQYF	TGCAGTGCTAGACTAGCGGGTTTGCCAGATACGCAGTATTTT
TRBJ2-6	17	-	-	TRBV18	CASSPPIGSSGANVLTF	TGTGCCAGCTCACCACCGATCGGGTCCTCCGGGGCCAACGTCCTGACTTTC
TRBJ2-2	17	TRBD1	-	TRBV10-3	CAISEPTDRANTGELFF	TGTGCCATCAGTGAGCCCACGGACAGGGCGAACACCGGGGAGCTGTTTTTT
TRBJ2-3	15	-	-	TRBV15	CATRVRGTSTDTQYF	TGTGCCACGAGGGTAAGGGGAACTAGCACAGATACGCAGTATTTT
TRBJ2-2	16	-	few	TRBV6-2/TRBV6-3	CASSYQGPQNTGELFF	TGTGCCAGCAGTTATCAGGGGCCCCAGAACACCGGGGAGCTGTTTTTT
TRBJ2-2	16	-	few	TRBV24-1	CATSESDSLGTGELFF	TGTGCCACCAGTGAGTCGGACAGCCTGGGTACCGGGGAGCTGTTTTTT
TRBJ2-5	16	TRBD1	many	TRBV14	CASSQNRDRDGETQYF	TGTGCCAGCAGCCAAAACCGGGACAGGGATGGAGAGACCCAGTACTTC
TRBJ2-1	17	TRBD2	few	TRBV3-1	CASSPRTGTSGYNEQFF	TGTGCCAGCAGCCCCCGAACCGGGACTAGCGGTTACAATGAGCAGTTCTTC
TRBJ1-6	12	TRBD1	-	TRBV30	CAWTAGQRSLHF	TGTGCCTGGACTGCGGGACAGCGGTCCCTCCACTTT
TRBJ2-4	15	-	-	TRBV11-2	CASSPGLLAKNIQYF	TGTGCCAGCAGCCCAGGGTTATTAGCCAAAAACATTCAGTACTTC
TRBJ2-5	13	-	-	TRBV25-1	CASSGRVTETQYF	TGTGCCAGCAGTGGCAGGGTCACTGAGACCCAGTACTTC
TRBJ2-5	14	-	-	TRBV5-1	CASSATGSGETQYF	TGCGCCAGCAGCGCCACAGGGTCGGGAGAGACCCAGTACTTC
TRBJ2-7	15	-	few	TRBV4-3	CASSLSGDTAYEQYF	TGCGCCAGCAGCCTAAGTGGGGACACAGCCTACGAGCAGTACTTC
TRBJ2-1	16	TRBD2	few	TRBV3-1	CASSQGRTRAGGEQFF	TGTGCCAGCAGCCAAGGGCGGACTAGAGCCGGGGGGGAGCAGTTCTTC
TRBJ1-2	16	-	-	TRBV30	CAWIPLLTGLGYGYTF	TGTGCCTGGATTCCCCTTTTGACAGGACTCGGCTATGGCTACACCTTC
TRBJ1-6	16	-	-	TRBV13	CASSLGAADYNSPLHF	TGTGCCAGCAGCTTGGGGGCTGCGGATTATAATTCACCCCTCCACTTT
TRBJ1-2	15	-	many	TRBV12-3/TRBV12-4	CASSPSEAWGPGYTF	TGTGCCAGCAGTCCCTCAGAGGCGTGGGGCCCGGGCTACACCTTC
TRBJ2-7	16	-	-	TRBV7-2	CASSRTSGAIPYEQYF	TGTGCCAGCAGCCGTACTTCGGGAGCCATTCCCTACGAGCAGTACTTC
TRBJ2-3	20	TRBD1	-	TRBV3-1	CASKVVKLRQGTGGTDTQYF	TGTGCCAGCAAAGTCGTAAAACTCCGCCAGGGGACAGGGGGCACAGATACGCAGTATTTT
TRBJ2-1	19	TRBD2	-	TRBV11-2	CASSPRVLGLVAVGNEQFF	TGTGCCAGCAGCCCTAGGGTCTTGGGACTAGTGGCCGTGGGCAATGAGCAGTTCTTC
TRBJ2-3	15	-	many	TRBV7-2	CASSFGFTSTDTQYF	TGTGCCAGCAGCTTCGGATTTACTAGCACAGATACGCAGTATTTT
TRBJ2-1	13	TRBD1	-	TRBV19	CASSDRGENEQFF	TGTGCCAGTAGCGACAGGGGGGAAAATGAGCAGTTCTTC
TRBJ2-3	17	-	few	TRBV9	CASSAFLPGLSTDTQYF	TGTGCCAGCAGCGCTTTCTTACCGGGACTCAGCACAGATACGCAGTATTTT
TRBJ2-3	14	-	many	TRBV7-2	CASSPMDSTDTQYF	TGTGCCAGCAGCCCCATGGACAGCACAGATACGCAGTATTTT
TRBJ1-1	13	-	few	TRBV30	CAWSVQPNTEAFF	TGTGCCTGGAGTGTACAGCCGAACACTGAAGCTTTCTTT
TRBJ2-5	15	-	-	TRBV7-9	CASSSTGQNQETQYF	TGTGCCAGCAGCTCCACCGGACAGAACCAAGAGACCCAGTACTTC
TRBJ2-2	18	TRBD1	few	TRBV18	CASSPRARQGSNTGELFF	TGTGCCAGCTCACCAAGGGCCCGACAGGGGTCGAACACCGGGGAGCTGTTTTTT
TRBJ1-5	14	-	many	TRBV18	CASSLGRSNQPQHF	TGTGCCAGCTCCCTCGGAAGGAGCAATCAGCCCCAGCATTTT
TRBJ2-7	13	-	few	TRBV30	CARVRRLGLEQYF	TGTGCCCGAGTGCGGAGGTTGGGGCTCGAGCAGTACTTC
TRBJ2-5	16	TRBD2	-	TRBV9	CASSSLAGGQGETQYF	TGTGCCAGCAGCTCCCTAGCGGGAGGGCAAGGAGAGACCCAGTACTTC
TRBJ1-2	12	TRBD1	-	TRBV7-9	CASSPGQGFYTF	TGTGCCAGCAGCCCCGGACAGGGATTCTACACCTTC
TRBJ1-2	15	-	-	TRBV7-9	CASSSNRGENYGYTF	TGTGCCAGCAGCTCCAATCGGGGGGAAAACTATGGCTACACCTTC
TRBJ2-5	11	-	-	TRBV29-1	CSGEQGETQYF	TGCAGCGGCGAACAGGGAGAGACCCAGTACTTC